This T cell receptor (beta chain) came from a study of blood T cell repertoires in COVID-19. Looking at the study overall: Samples representing acute and convalescent COVID-19 were sourced from the United States, Italy and Spain. In each case, the material was cDNA or gDNA derived from T cells, B-cell-depleted T cells, or PBMCs.

The CDR3 is made up of 17 amino acids. Per the germline V gene, CDR1 is SSHAT and CDR2 is FNYEAQ (reference sequence). Comment on this clone: A junction boundary mismatches the germline segment, possibly from a read error.

As processed by the authors: Nucleated cell counts were estimated from reference gene primer amplification. Sequenced by immunoSEQ multiplex PCR; TCRdb stores in-frame clones only, minus some. V, J and clone size reflect that table, while D and trimming were determined from the DNA. Among about 260,000 clones listed, around 86% were seen once. The source is a human donor in a cohort sampled during active COVID-19. Sequencing was carried out using peripheral blood. This sequence joins TRBV7-7 and TRBJ2-5; 8 nucleotides agree with TRBD2. CDR3 nucleotides: TGTGCTAGCAGCTTAGGTCCGGAGACTAGCGAGGTAGAGACCCAGTACTTC. This sequence encodes CASSLGPETSEVETQYF.